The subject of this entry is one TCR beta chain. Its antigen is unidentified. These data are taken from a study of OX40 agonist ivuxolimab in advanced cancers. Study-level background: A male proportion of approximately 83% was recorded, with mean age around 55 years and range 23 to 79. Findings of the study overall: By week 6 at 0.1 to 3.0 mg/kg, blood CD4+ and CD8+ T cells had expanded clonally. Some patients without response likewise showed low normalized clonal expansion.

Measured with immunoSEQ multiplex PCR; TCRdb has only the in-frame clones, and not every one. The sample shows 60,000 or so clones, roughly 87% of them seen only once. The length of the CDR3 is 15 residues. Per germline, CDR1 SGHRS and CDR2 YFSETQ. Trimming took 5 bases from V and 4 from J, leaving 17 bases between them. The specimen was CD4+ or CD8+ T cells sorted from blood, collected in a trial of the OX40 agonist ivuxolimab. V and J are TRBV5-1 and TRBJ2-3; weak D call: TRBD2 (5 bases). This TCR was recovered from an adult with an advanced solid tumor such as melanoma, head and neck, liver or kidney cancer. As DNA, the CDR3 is TGCGCCAGCAGAAGAGGGCCCGATGCCGCAGATACGCAGTATTTT. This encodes CASRRGPDAADTQYF.